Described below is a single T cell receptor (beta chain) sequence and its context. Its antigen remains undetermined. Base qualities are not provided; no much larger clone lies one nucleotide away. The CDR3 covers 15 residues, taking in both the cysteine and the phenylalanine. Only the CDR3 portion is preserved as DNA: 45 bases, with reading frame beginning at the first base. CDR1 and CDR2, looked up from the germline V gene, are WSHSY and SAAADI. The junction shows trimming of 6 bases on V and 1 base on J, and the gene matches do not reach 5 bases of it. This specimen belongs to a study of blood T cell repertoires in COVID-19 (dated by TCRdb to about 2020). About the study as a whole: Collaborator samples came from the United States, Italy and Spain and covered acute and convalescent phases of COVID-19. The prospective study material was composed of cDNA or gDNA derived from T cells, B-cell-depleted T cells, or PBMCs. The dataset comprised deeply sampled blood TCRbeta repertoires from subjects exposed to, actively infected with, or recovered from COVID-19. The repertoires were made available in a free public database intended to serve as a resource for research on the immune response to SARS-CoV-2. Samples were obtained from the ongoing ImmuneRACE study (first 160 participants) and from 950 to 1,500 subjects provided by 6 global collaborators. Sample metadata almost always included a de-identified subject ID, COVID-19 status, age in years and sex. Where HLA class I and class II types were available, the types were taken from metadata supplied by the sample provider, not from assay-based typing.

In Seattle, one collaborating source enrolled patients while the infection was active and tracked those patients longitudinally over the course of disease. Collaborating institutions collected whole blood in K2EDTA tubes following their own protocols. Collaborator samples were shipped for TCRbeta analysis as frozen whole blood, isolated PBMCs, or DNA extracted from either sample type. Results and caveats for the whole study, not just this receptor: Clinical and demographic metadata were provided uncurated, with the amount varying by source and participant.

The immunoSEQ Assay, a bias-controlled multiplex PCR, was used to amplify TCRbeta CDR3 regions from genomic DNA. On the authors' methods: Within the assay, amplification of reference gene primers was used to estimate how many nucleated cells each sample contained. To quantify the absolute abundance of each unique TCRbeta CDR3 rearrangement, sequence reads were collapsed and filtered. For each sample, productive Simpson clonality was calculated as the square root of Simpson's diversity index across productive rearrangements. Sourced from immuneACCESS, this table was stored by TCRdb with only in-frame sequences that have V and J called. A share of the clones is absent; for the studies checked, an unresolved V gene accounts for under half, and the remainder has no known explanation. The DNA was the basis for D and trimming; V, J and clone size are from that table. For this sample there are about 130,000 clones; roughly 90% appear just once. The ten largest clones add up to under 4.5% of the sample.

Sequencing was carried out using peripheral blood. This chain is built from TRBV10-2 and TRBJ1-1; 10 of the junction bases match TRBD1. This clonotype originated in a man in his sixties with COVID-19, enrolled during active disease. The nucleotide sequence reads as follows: TGCGCCAGCAGAGACTGGACAGGGGGGAACACTGAAGCTTTCTTT. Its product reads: CASRDWTGGNTEAFF.